Shown below are 14 T cell receptor beta chains from a single sample sequenced in a study of OX40 agonist ivuxolimab in advanced cancers. Library preparation employed the immunoSEQ multiplex PCR assay. This is the immuneACCESS table as TCRdb keeps it, with only in-frame sequences that have V and J called. A part of the clones is gone; compared with another copy, unresolved V genes explain less than half, and the rest is unexplained. The sample table lists about 68,000 clones, 75% to 95% of them with a count of one. The leading ten clones occupy around 1% of the sample. Sequenced material: CD4+ or CD8+ T cells sorted from blood, taken in a trial of the OX40 agonist ivuxolimab. The receptors were sampled from an adult with an advanced solid tumor such as melanoma, head and neck, liver or kidney cancer.

This clone was counted between two and nine times. The V call is TRBV2, the J call TRBJ1-2, with no clear D. This CDR3 has 13 residues. Between the trimmed V and J ends, which lost 6 bases and 4 bases, there was a span of 12 bases. Germline V gives CDR1 SNHLY, CDR2 FYNNEI. Here the CDR3 DNA reads TGTGCCAGCAGCGTCGACGGAATCTATGGCTACACCTTC. Translated, it gives CASSVDGIYGYTF.

The chain's CDR3 is CASSMRVFGGKPAETQYF. CDR3 sequence (DNA): TGTGCCAGTAGTATGAGGGTGTTTGGGGGAAAGCCGGCAGAGACCCAGTACTTC. The chain is built from TRBV19 and TRBJ2-5; either TRBD1 or TRBD2 may supply D (5 bases each). In germline, CDR1 is LNHDA, CDR2 SQIVND (reference sequence). The germline V and J ends were trimmed by 3 bases and 4 bases, with 24 bases remaining between them. The CDR3 sequence is 18 residues long.

This clone was recorded once. The genes are TRBV5-6 and TRBJ2-5, with 11 positions matching TRBD2. CDR1 and CDR2 (germline): SGHDT, YYEEEE. This CDR3 is built from 16 residues. Losses at the gene ends were 0 bases for V and 1 base for J; bases not matched to a gene: 2. CDR3 residues: CASSLGLAGIQETQYF. CDR3 bases: TGTGCCAGCAGCTTGGGACTAGCGGGGATCCAAGAGACCCAGTACTTC.

The chain couples TRBV4-2 to TRBJ2-4; TRBD2 is a possible D gene (6 bases). CDR1 and CDR2 from the germline V gene are LGHNA and YNFKEQ. This CDR3 has 17 residues. V shed 0 bases and J shed 1 base, with 13 bases lying between them. The CDR3 reads CASSQDRGNGAKNIQYF. Written as DNA, the CDR3 is TGTGCCAGCAGCCAAGATCGCGGGAATGGGGCCAAAAACATTCAGTACTTC.

The chain recombines TRBV11-2 with TRBJ1-3; no reliable D call. Trimming removed 7 bases at V and 0 bases at J, with 16 bases between. This CDR3 has 16 residues. Germline V gene sequence: CDR1 SGHAT, CDR2 FQNNGV. The CDR3, as DNA: TGTGCCAGCAACCCCGGGATTGGGCTCTCTGGAAACACCATATATTTT. Translation gives CASNPGIGLSGNTIYF.

This clone was observed a single time. This chain joins TRBV7-9 and TRBJ1-2; D unresolved. Germline CDR1 is SEHNR and CDR2 is FQNEAQ (reference sequence). The CDR3 consists of 16 residues. The germline V and J ends were trimmed by 1 base and 6 bases, with 18 bases remaining between them. The CDR3 sequence is CASSLDGVSTGDGYTF. CDR3 sequence (DNA): TGTGCCAGCAGCTTAGACGGGGTTTCGACGGGAGATGGCTACACCTTC.

The chain joins TRBV7-2 to TRBJ2-5; D is possibly TRBD1 or TRBD2 (5 bases each). V was clipped by 5 bases and J by 4 bases, with 11 bases between them. Germline loops: CDR1 SGHTA, CDR2 FQGNSA. This CDR3 has 13 amino acids. The CDR3: CASSQTRGETQYF. As DNA, the CDR3 is TGTGCCAGCAGCCAAACTAGGGGAGAGACCCAGTACTTC.

This clone has just a few counts. This chain joins TRBV5-1 and TRBJ1-6, with 9 bases identical to TRBD1. The CDR3 runs 14 residues. The trim removed 4 bases at V and 9 bases at J, leaving 5 bases unmatched. Germline V gene data show CDR1 as SGHRS and CDR2 as YFSETQ. The CDR3 loop is CASSHGQGLSPLHF. In nucleotides, the CDR3 is TGCGCCAGCAGCCACGGACAGGGGCTTTCACCCCTCCACTTT.

This chain uses TRBV27 with TRBJ2-7, with a weak D call TRBD1 (5 bases). Trimming stripped 8 bases from V and 3 bases from J, with 11 bases between. The CDR3 runs to 12 residues. From germline, CDR1 is MNHEY and CDR2 SMNVEV (reference sequence). CDR3 amino acids: CASGQDIYEQYF. In DNA, the CDR3 is TGTGCCAGCGGCCAGGACATCTACGAGCAGTACTTC.

This clone was picked up a small number of times. The chain recombines TRBV2 with TRBJ2-1; 7 bases match TRBD1. This CDR3 has 15 residues. J gave up 0 bases and V 4 bases, and 3 bases lay outside the gene matches. Per the germline V gene, CDR1 is SNHLY and CDR2 is FYNNEI. The CDR3 DNA reads TGTGCCAGCAGTGTAGACAGGGCCTCCTACAATGAGCAGTTCTTC. This encodes CASSVDRASYNEQFF.

This chain links TRBV19 with TRBJ2-1, with TRBD2 matching 13 bases. J gave up 9 bases and V 6 bases, and 5 bases lay outside the gene matches. Germline CDR1 is LNHDA and CDR2 is SQIVND (reference sequence). This CDR3 has 14 residues. CDR3 sequence: CASRRLAGGPEQFF. The CDR3 DNA follows: TGTGCCAGTAGACGACTAGCGGGAGGTCCTGAGCAGTTCTTC.

DNA of the CDR3: TGTGCCAGCAGCCAAGACGTTTGGCAGGGGAAGTCCTACGAGCAGTACTTC. Its protein is CASSQDVWQGKSYEQYF. The genes are TRBV14 and TRBJ2-7; D perhaps matches TRBD1 (6 bases). This CDR3 is built from 17 residues. Per germline, CDR1 SGHDN and CDR2 FVKESK. Trimming shortened V by 0 bases and J by 1 base, and 16 bases separated the two germline ends.

The V gene is TRBV18, the J gene TRBJ2-5; no reliable D call. The CDR3 sequence is 12 residues long. The germline gives CDR1 KGHSH, CDR2 LQKENI. Between the trimmed V and J ends, which lost 3 bases and 0 bases, there was a span of 2 bases. CDR3 sequence (DNA): TGTGCCAGCTCACCCAACCAAGAGACCCAGTACTTC. This translates into CASSPNQETQYF. Combining the CDR3 with reference TRBV18 and TRBJ2-5 gives the whole variable domain NAGVMQNPRHLVRRRGQEARLRCSPMKGHSHVYWYRQLPEEGLKFMVYLQKENIIDESGMPKERFSAEFPKEGPSILRIQQVVRGDSAAYFCASSPNQETQYFGPGTRLLVL.

The chain is built from TRBV5-1 and TRBJ2-2, with 8 nucleotides matching TRBD1. The J segment lost 5 bases and the V segment lost 4 bases, leaving 4 bases of the junction unmatched. Germline CDR1 is SGHRS and CDR2 is YFSETQ. CDR3 size: 14 residues. The DNA of the CDR3 is TGCGCCAGCAGCCCGGACAGGGAGACCGGGGAGCTGTTTTTT. It translates to CASSPDRETGELFF.